One sample yielded the 2 T cell receptor beta chains listed below, sequenced in a study of OX40 agonist ivuxolimab in advanced cancers. This table comes from immunoSEQ multiplex PCR, and its TCRdb copy is limited to in-frame clones, with some not included. This sample carries 50,000 to 65,000 clones, 85% to 90% of them seen once, and the ten largest clones take 1.3% to 1.5%. The sample consisted of CD4+ or CD8+ T cells sorted from blood, taken in a trial of the OX40 agonist ivuxolimab. The origin of the receptors is an adult with an advanced solid tumor such as melanoma, head and neck, liver or kidney cancer.

The rearrangement uses TRBV5-1 and TRBJ2-3; D is uncertain. This CDR3 region has 14 residues. V lost 4 bases and J 2 bases, leaving 11 bases between the germline ends. Germline CDR1 is SGHRS and CDR2 is YFSETQ. This CDR3 reads CASSQQSFTDTQYF. In DNA form, the CDR3 reads TGCGCCAGCAGCCAGCAATCCTTCACAGATACGCAGTATTTT.

This clone was found once. The chain recombines TRBV5-1 with TRBJ1-1; tentatively, D is TRBD1 (5 bases). The CDR3 runs 14 residues. The ends were cut back, 0 bases at V and 5 bases at J, with 11 bases in the middle. Per germline, CDR1 SGHRS and CDR2 YFSETQ. The DNA of the CDR3 is TGCGCCAGCAGCTTGGGGGGGTCGTGGACTGAAGCTTTCTTT. Protein sequence: CASSLGGSWTEAFF.